These 24 T cell receptor beta chains were all obtained from the same sample, sequenced in a study of T-cell reconstitution after alpha-beta-depleted transplantation in children. A library of TCRbeta sequences, prepared with unique molecular identifiers, was generated. TCRdb re-derived calls from the PCR reads in MiXCR, one entry per CDR3 protein. The sample records about 410,000 distinct CDR3 sequences, 20% being singletons. The specimen comprised PBMCs from the stem cell graft donor, sampled from the stem cell graft. These receptors were obtained from a human donor who donated a stem cell graft to a child with acute myeloid leukemia.

CDR3 in amino acids: CASSETGGRDEQFF. In DNA, the CDR3 is TGTGCCAGCAGTGAAACAGGGGGGAGGGATGAGCAGTTCTTC. V gene TRBV25-1 combines with J gene TRBJ2-1; TRBD1 is a possible D gene (8 bases). Looked up from germline, CDR1 is MGHDK and CDR2 is SYGVNS. Trimming shortened V by 2 bases and J by 8 bases, and 13 bases separated the two germline ends. The CDR3 is made up of 14 amino acids. Full variable domain (remainder filled in from reference TRBV25-1 and TRBJ2-1): EADIYQTPRYLVIGTGKKITLECSQTMGHDKMYWYQQDPGMELHLIHYSYGVNSTEKGDLSSESTVSRIRTEHFPLTLESARPSHTSQYLCASSETGGRDEQFFGPGTRLTVL.

Concerning this clonotype itself: A much larger clone is a single base away; this may be a read error. Because the CDR3 is missing its conserved closing phenylalanine or tryptophan, this is likely a read error. The chain couples TRBV29-1 to TRBJ2-1; D perhaps matches TRBD1 (5 bases). This CDR3 spans 14 amino acids. Trimming took 6 bases from V and 3 from J, leaving 15 bases between them. Germline values: CDR1 SQVTM, CDR2 ANQGSEA. The CDR3 sequence: CSVAVQGFYNEQFI. CDR3 nucleotides: TGCAGCGTGGCCGTCCAGGGTTTCTACAATGAGCAGTTCATC.

There are a few counts of this clonotype. V gene TRBV20-1 combines with J gene TRBJ2-2; TRBD2 is a possible D gene (6 bases). Trimming removed 0 bases at V and 8 bases at J, with 13 bases between. Germline V gene data show CDR1 as DFQATT and CDR2 as SNEGSKA (reference sequence). The CDR3 contains 14 residues. CDR3 protein: CSAREWTKGGELFF. DNA of the CDR3: TGCAGTGCTAGAGAGTGGACTAAAGGGGGGGAGCTGTTTTTT.

This clonotype was detected ten times or more. The chain joins TRBV4-2 to TRBJ2-1; D is perhaps TRBD2 (6 bases). The CDR3 is 14 residues long. Looked up from germline, CDR1 is LGHNA and CDR2 is YNFKEQ. V lost 0 bases to trimming and J lost 9 bases, with 12 bases between them. The CDR3 loop is CASSQDQMGGEQFF. In DNA form, the CDR3 reads TGTGCCAGCAGCCAAGATCAAATGGGAGGTGAGCAGTTCTTC.

This clonotype showed up just a few times. The chain combines TRBV12-3 or TRBV12-4 with TRBJ2-2, with a possible D match to TRBD2 (5 bases). This CDR3 spans 14 amino acids. V lost 5 bases to trimming and J lost 7 bases, with 14 bases between them. The CDR3 here is CASSKHAGGGELFF. The CDR3 nucleotides read TGTGCCAGCAGTAAACACGCGGGCGGCGGGGAGCTGTTTTTT.

Turning to this clonotype: At one end, the junction sequence differs from germline, possibly due to a read error. The chain employs TRBV20-1 and TRBJ1-3; TRBD1 aligns across 8 bases. CDR1 is DFQATT, CDR2 SNEGSKA, per germline (reference sequence). The CDR3 contains 16 residues. The CDR3 DNA sequence: TGCTGTGCTAGAGAGCAGGGGGCTAACTCTGGAAACACCATATATTTT. The encoded protein is CCAREQGANSGNTIYF.

There are a few counts of this clonotype. This chain joins TRBV6-6 and TRBJ1-2; no definite D call. V lost 2 bases and J 3 bases, leaving 7 bases between the germline ends. Germline V lookup: CDR1 MNHNY, CDR2 SVGAGI (reference sequence). The CDR3 is 13 residues long. DNA of the CDR3: TGTGCCAGCAGTTACAAGACTGACTATGGCTACACCTTC. It specifies CASSYKTDYGYTF.

There are a few counts of this clonotype. V usage is TRBV5-1 and J usage is TRBJ2-2, with 7 bases fitting TRBD2. This CDR3 is built from 15 residues. The trim removed 2 bases at V and 4 bases at J, leaving 5 bases unmatched. Germline assignment: CDR1 SGHRS and CDR2 YFSETQ. The CDR3 reads CASSFGGGSTGELFF. CDR3 coding DNA: TGCGCCAGCAGCTTTGGAGGCGGGAGCACCGGGGAGCTGTTTTTT.

This clonotype was seen only a few times. V usage is TRBV20-1 and J usage is TRBJ2-1; the match to TRBD2 covers 10 bases. The germline V gene encodes CDR1 DFQATT and CDR2 SNEGSKA (reference sequence). V shed 6 bases, J shed 6 bases, and the junction held 14 bases outside the gene matches. This CDR3 contains 16 residues. The CDR3 nucleotides read TGCAGTGCCCCTACGCCTAGCGGGAGAATGGCCAATGAGCAGTTCTTC. Translation gives CSAPTPSGRMANEQFF.

This clonotype was counted ten times or more. The chain links TRBV20-1 to TRBJ2-1, with D hard to call. Trimming took off 8 bases at V and 6 bases at J, with 8 bases between the two ends. The CDR3 length is 10 residues. CDR1 and CDR2 (germline): DFQATT, SNEGSKA (reference sequence). The CDR3, as DNA: TGCAGTATCTTTGTCAATGAGCAGTTCTTC. Protein product: CSIFVNEQFF.

The CDR3 is CASRRGQGQSRGHNEQFF. CDR3 bases: TGTGCCAGCAGGAGGGGACAGGGCCAATCGCGAGGCCACAATGAGCAGTTCTTC. The chain carries TRBV6-2 or TRBV6-3 and TRBJ2-1; 9 nucleotides align to TRBD1. The CDR3 totals 18 residues. Germline V CDR1 and CDR2: MNHEY, SVGEGT. After removal of 6 bases from V and 5 bases from J, the junction contained 17 bases not matched to a gene.

This clonotype showed up just a few times. V gene TRBV6-1 combines with J gene TRBJ2-2; tentative D call: TRBD1 (5 bases). The CDR3 has 14 amino acids. V was shortened by 5 bases and J by 6 bases, with 13 bases between the two germline ends. CDR1 is MNHNS and CDR2 is SASEGT in the germline V gene. The CDR3 nucleotides are TGTGCCAGCAGTCGCGACAGTATCTCCGGGGAGCTGTTTTTT. Encoded protein: CASSRDSISGELFF.

This clonotype turned up a few times. The CDR3 DNA sequence: TGTGCCAGCAGTGGGCAGGTCGGGACAGGGGGACGTGAGACCCAGTACTTC. Its translation is CASSGQVGTGGRETQYF. V and J are TRBV6-1 and TRBJ2-5, with TRBD1 matching 11 bases. Germline CDR1 and CDR2: MNHNS and SASEGT. The V and J ends lost 4 bases and 5 bases, in that order; junction bases with no gene match: 12. This CDR3 spans 17 amino acids.

This clonotype was recorded a few times. The V and J genes are TRBV27 and TRBJ2-1; TRBD1 agrees at 11 bases. The CDR3 extends over 12 amino acids. Trimming took 8 bases from V and 7 from J; bases not matched to a gene: 1. In germline, CDR1 is MNHEY, CDR2 SMNVEV (reference sequence). Here the CDR3 DNA reads TGTGCCAGCGGGACAGGGGGGAATGAGCAGTTCTTC. Protein product: CASGTGGNEQFF.

V usage is TRBV12-3 or TRBV12-4 and J usage is TRBJ2-5, with TRBD2 matching over 7 bases. The CDR3 is 13 amino acids. V was clipped by 6 bases and J by 3 bases; unmatched bases: 4. In nucleotides, the CDR3 is TGTGCCAGCAGGGGGGACTACAAAGAGACCCAGTACTTC. It yields the protein CASRGDYKETQYF.

The CDR3 loop is CASSPGGIEQYF. The CDR3 DNA reads as TGTGCCAGCTCACCGGGAGGGATCGAGCAGTACTTC. The V call is TRBV18, the J call TRBJ2-7; 7 positions agree with TRBD2. The ends lost 3 bases at V and 6 bases at J; junction bases unmatched: 2. The germline V gene encodes CDR1 KGHSH and CDR2 LQKENI. This CDR3 is 12 amino acids long. Full variable domain (remainder filled in from reference TRBV18 and TRBJ2-7): NAGVMQNPRHLVRRRGQEARLRCSPMKGHSHVYWYRQLPEEGLKFMVYLQKENIIDESGMPKERFSAEFPKEGPSILRIQQVVRGDSAAYFCASSPGGIEQYFGPGTRLTVT.

This clonotype was seen many times. The chain recombines TRBV20-1 with TRBJ2-3; 9 bases line up with TRBD2. Looked up from germline, CDR1 is DFQATT and CDR2 is SNEGSKA (reference sequence). The CDR3 runs to 14 residues. The V segment lost 0 bases and the J segment 6 bases; nucleotides outside the gene matches: 4. CDR3 residues: CSARDAGGPDTQYF. CDR3 sequence (DNA): TGCAGTGCTAGAGATGCGGGAGGGCCGGATACGCAGTATTTT.

This chain uses TRBV7-8 with TRBJ2-7; D is possibly TRBD1 (6 bases). The ends were cut back, 1 base at V and 7 bases at J, with 14 bases in the middle. The germline V gene has CDR1 SGHVS and CDR2 FQNEAQ. The CDR3 loop spans 14 amino acids. CDR3 region: CASSLGKPGVEQYF. The CDR3 nucleotides read TGTGCCAGCAGCTTAGGTAAACCAGGGGTGGAGCAGTACTTC.

In its sample, this clonotype was seen a few times. The chain employs TRBV24-1 and TRBJ2-1, with 7 bases identical to TRBD2. The CDR3 is 15 amino acids. After removal of 6 bases from V and 3 bases from J, the junction contained 7 bases not matched to a gene. CDR1 is KGHDR and CDR2 is SFDVKD in the germline V gene. In DNA, the CDR3 is TGTGCCACCAGTCCACCTTTAGCGGGCTACAATGAGCAGTTCTTC. This codes for CATSPPLAGYNEQFF.

The rearrangement uses TRBV4-1 and TRBJ2-2; TRBD2 matches 8 bases. CDR1 is MGHRA and CDR2 is YSYEKL in the germline V gene. CDR3 length: 17 residues. The ends lost 4 bases at V and 4 bases at J; junction bases unmatched: 11. CDR3 residues: CASSRTIAGLVTGELFF. CDR3 DNA: TGCGCCAGCAGCCGGACCATAGCGGGGCTCGTCACCGGGGAGCTGTTTTTT.

V usage is TRBV18 and J usage is TRBJ2-1; TRBD2 aligns across 7 bases. Germline lookup yields CDR1 KGHSH and CDR2 LQKENI. The CDR3 extends over 15 amino acids. V lost 3 bases and J lost 5; bases outside the gene matches: 7. The CDR3 nucleotides read TGTGCCAGCTCACCCTGGACTAGAGAGGACAATGAGCAGTTCTTC. Amino acids: CASSPWTREDNEQFF.

The chain has TRBV13 and TRBJ2-1, with 8 bases that match TRBD2. J gave up 0 bases and V 5 bases, and 6 bases lay outside the gene matches. From germline, CDR1 is PRHDT and CDR2 FYEKMQ (reference sequence). The CDR3 covers 16 residues. The CDR3 DNA is TGTGCCAGCAGCAGCACTAGCGGACGCTCCTACAATGAGCAGTTCTTC. Amino acid sequence: CASSSTSGRSYNEQFF.

A few counts support this clonotype. The rearrangement uses TRBV29-1 and TRBJ2-1, with D possibly TRBD2 on 5 matching bases. Trimming stripped 5 bases from V and 6 bases from J, with 17 bases between. This CDR3 has 14 amino acids. In germline, CDR1 is SQVTM, CDR2 ANQGSEA. CDR3 DNA sequence: TGCAGCGTTACCGGGAAGTTGGGTGTCAATGAGCAGTTCTTC. Residues: CSVTGKLGVNEQFF.

The chain joins TRBV12-3 or TRBV12-4 to TRBJ1-1; D is unclear. The CDR3 consists of 12 residues. V lost 5 bases to trimming and J lost 2 bases, with 6 bases between them. The chain's CDR3 is CASSGENTEAFF. In DNA, the CDR3 is TGTGCCAGCAGTGGGGAAAACACTGAAGCTTTCTTT.